Listed below are T cell receptor beta chains from one sample, sequenced in a study of blood T cell repertoires in COVID-19. Using immunoSEQ multiplex PCR, the repertoire was profiled, and TCRdb retains in-frame clones only, with some absent. This table has 120,000 to 150,000 clones, around 82% appearing once. Sequenced material: peripheral blood. The receptors were sampled from a man aged 55 to 69 with active or convalescent COVID-19. The CDR3 runs from the conserved cysteine through the conserved F or W. A D gene is named only where the DNA matches it firmly. Some rows have no size entry. The others give once, few or many, or a class for an expanded clone.

length: 16
V: TRBV11-1
size: -
J: TRBJ2-6
D: TRBD1
CDR3: CASSRDRASGANVLTF
DNA: TGTGCCAGCAGCCGGGACAGGGCCTCTGGGGCCAACGTCCTGACTTTC

length: 14
V: TRBV11-3
size: once
J: TRBJ2-1
D: -
CDR3: CASSAVRGSHEQFF
DNA: TGTGCCAGCAGCGCAGTACGTGGGAGCCATGAGCAGTTCTTC

length: 14
V: TRBV14
size: many
J: TRBJ1-3
D: -
CDR3: CASSQGGGGNTIYF
DNA: TGTGCCAGCAGCCAAGGCGGGGGTGGAAACACCATATATTTT

length: 13
V: TRBV29-1
size: -
J: TRBJ2-1
D: -
CDR3: CSVEDSAYNEQFF
DNA: TGCAGCGTTGAAGATTCAGCCTACAATGAGCAGTTCTTC

length: 15
V: TRBV19
size: -
J: TRBJ2-7
D: TRBD2
CDR3: CASIGVTSGMYEQYF
DNA: TGTGCCAGTATAGGTGTGACTAGCGGGATGTACGAGCAGTACTTC

length: 15
V: TRBV18
size: few
J: TRBJ1-5
D: -
CDR3: CASSPGPGAGQPQHF
DNA: TGTGCCAGCTCACCAGGCCCAGGGGCCGGGCAGCCCCAGCATTTT

length: 15
V: TRBV6-5
size: -
J: TRBJ1-6
D: TRBD1
CDR3: CASSFTDRGNSPLHF
DNA: TGTGCCAGCAGTTTCACGGACAGGGGCAATTCACCCCTCCACTTT

length: 14
V: TRBV18
size: -
J: TRBJ1-5
D: TRBD1
CDR3: CASSLSQGAQPQHF
DNA: TGTGCCAGCTCACTCTCCCAGGGGGCGCAGCCCCAGCATTTT

length: 17
V: TRBV29-1
size: -
J: TRBJ2-3
D: TRBD2
CDR3: CSGVLVTSGGGTDTQYF
DNA: TGCAGCGGAGTACTGGTCACTAGCGGGGGGGGCACAGATACGCAGTATTTT

length: 13
V: TRBV19
size: -
J: TRBJ2-7
D: -
CDR3: CASSIGTDYEQYF
DNA: TGTGCCAGTAGTATCGGCACAGACTACGAGCAGTACTTC

length: 14
V: TRBV18
size: -
J: TRBJ2-7
D: -
CDR3: CASSPYEAPYEQYF
DNA: TGTGCCAGCTCACCATACGAGGCTCCGTACGAGCAGTACTTC

length: 14
V: TRBV27
size: -
J: TRBJ2-5
D: -
CDR3: CASSLVGVRETQYF
DNA: TGTGCCAGCAGTTTAGTGGGAGTTCGCGAGACCCAGTACTTC

length: 12
V: TRBV28
size: -
J: TRBJ1-2
D: -
CDR3: CASSLPGRSYTF
DNA: TGTGCCAGCAGTTTGCCAGGGCGTAGCTACACCTTC

length: 15
V: TRBV18
size: -
J: TRBJ2-1
D: -
CDR3: CASSPGPSGGNEQFF
DNA: TGTGCCAGCTCACCCGGACCCTCAGGGGGGAATGAGCAGTTCTTC

length: 14
V: TRBV2
size: -
J: TRBJ2-2
D: TRBD2
CDR3: CASSSGRAEGELFF
DNA: TGTGCCAGCAGTAGCGGGAGGGCCGAAGGGGAGCTGTTTTTT

length: 14
V: TRBV16
size: -
J: TRBJ1-5
D: -
CDR3: CASSHSGTNQPQHF
DNA: TGTGCCAGCAGCCACAGCGGCACTAATCAGCCCCAGCATTTT

length: 16
V: TRBV19
size: -
J: TRBJ2-7
D: TRBD2
CDR3: CASSIDLSAGAYEQYF
DNA: TGTGCCAGTAGTATAGATCTATCGGCGGGAGCTTACGAGCAGTACTTC

length: 12
V: TRBV7-9
size: -
J: TRBJ1-3
D: -
CDR3: CASSRQGNTIYF
DNA: TGTGCCAGCAGCCGACAGGGAAACACCATATATTTT

length: 14
V: TRBV6-2/TRBV6-3
size: -
J: TRBJ2-7
D: -
CDR3: CASSWVRRAYEQYF
DNA: TGTGCCAGCAGTTGGGTGAGGAGGGCCTACGAGCAGTACTTC

length: 13
V: TRBV3-1/TRBV3-2
size: -
J: TRBJ1-5
D: -
CDR3: CASSHGGKQPQHF
DNA: TGTGCCAGCAGCCACGGGGGAAAACAGCCCCAGCATTTT

length: 15
V: TRBV2
size: once
J: TRBJ1-5
D: -
CDR3: CASSWGEAGNQPQHF
DNA: TGTGCCAGCAGTTGGGGGGAGGCTGGCAATCAGCCCCAGCATTTT

length: 13
V: TRBV28
size: -
J: TRBJ2-5
D: -
CDR3: CASKKAPRETQYF
DNA: TGTGCCAGCAAGAAGGCACCGAGGGAGACCCAGTACTTC

length: 14
V: TRBV5-6
size: -
J: TRBJ2-5
D: TRBD2
CDR3: CASSFTSEQETQYF
DNA: TGTGCCAGCAGCTTCACTAGCGAGCAAGAGACCCAGTACTTC

length: 18
V: TRBV4-3
size: -
J: TRBJ2-1
D: TRBD2
CDR3: CASSLLLAGDLGYNEQFF
DNA: TGCGCCAGCAGCCTGCTCCTAGCGGGAGATCTGGGTTACAATGAGCAGTTCTTC

length: 13
V: TRBV5-6
size: -
J: TRBJ2-2
D: -
CDR3: CASDVRDTGELFF
DNA: TGTGCCAGCGATGTTCGGGACACCGGGGAGCTGTTTTTT

length: 13
V: TRBV14
size: -
J: TRBJ1-5
D: TRBD1
CDR3: CASSRQGNQPQHF
DNA: TGTGCCAGCAGCCGACAGGGAAATCAGCCCCAGCATTTT

length: 15
V: TRBV9
size: few
J: TRBJ2-1
D: TRBD2
CDR3: CASSAPGGPYNEQFF
DNA: TGTGCCAGCAGCGCCCCGGGAGGGCCTTACAATGAGCAGTTCTTC

length: 15
V: TRBV28
size: -
J: TRBJ1-5
D: -
CDR3: CASSLGGVGDQPQHF
DNA: TGTGCCAGCAGTTTAGGGGGGGTAGGGGATCAGCCCCAGCATTTT